Reported below is one T cell receptor beta chain. In the original processing: By means of reference gene primer amplification, nucleated cell counts were estimated. This table comes from immunoSEQ multiplex PCR, and its TCRdb copy is limited to in-frame clones, with some not included. From that table come the V and J calls and clone size; the DNA was used to work out D and trimming. The data hold about 200,000 clones, with around 83% observed a single time. The record originates from a study of blood T cell repertoires in COVID-19. Study details: Specimens from acute and convalescent COVID-19 originated in the United States, Italy and Spain.

The CDR3 length is 17 residues. Germline CDR1 and CDR2: SGHVS and FQNEAQ. V lost 5 bases, J lost 7 bases, and 23 bases lay in between. This sequence originates from a human donor in a cohort sampled during active COVID-19. Sample: peripheral blood. The chain recombines TRBV7-8 with TRBJ1-4; unclear D gene. The CDR3 DNA sequence: TGTGCCAGCAGCCCCCCTGGGAGGGCGGAGCGCGGTGAAAAACTGTTTTTT. Residues: CASSPPGRAERGEKLFF.